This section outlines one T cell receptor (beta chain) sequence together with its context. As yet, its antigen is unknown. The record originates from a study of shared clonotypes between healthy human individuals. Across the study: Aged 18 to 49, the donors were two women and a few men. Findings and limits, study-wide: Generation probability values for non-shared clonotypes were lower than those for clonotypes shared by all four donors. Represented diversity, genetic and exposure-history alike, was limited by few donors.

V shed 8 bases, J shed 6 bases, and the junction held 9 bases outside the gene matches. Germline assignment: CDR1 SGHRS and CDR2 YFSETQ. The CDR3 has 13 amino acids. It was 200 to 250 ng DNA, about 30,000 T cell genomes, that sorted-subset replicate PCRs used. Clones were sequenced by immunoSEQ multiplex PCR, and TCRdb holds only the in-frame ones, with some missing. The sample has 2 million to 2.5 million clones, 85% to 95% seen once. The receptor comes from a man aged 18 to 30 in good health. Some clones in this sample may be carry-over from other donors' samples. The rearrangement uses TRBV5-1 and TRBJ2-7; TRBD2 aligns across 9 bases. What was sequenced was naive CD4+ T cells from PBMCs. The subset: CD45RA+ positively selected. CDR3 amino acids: CARGVSGSTEQYF. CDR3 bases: TGCGCCAGAGGGGTTAGCGGGAGTACCGAGCAGTACTTC.